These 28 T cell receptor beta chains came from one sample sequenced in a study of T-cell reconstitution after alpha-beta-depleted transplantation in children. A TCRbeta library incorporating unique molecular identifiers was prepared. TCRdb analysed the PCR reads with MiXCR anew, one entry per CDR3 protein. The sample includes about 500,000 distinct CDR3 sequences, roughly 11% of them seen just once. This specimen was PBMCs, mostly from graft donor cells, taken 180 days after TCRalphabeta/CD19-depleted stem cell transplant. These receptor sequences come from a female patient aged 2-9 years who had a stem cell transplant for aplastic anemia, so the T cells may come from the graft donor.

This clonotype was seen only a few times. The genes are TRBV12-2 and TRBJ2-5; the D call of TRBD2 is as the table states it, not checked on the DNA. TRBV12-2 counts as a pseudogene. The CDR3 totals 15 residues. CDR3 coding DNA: TGTGCAACCCTTATAGCGGGAGGTAGGGTTCGGGCCCAGTACTTC. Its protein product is CATLIAGGRVRAQYF.

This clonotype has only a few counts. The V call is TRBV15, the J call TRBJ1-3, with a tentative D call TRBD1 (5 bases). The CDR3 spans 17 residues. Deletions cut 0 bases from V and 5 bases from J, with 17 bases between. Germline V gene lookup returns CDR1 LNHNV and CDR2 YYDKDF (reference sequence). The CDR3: CATSRDAAGSGRNTIYF. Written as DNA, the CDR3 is TGTGCCACCAGCAGAGATGCCGCAGGGTCCGGGCGAAACACCATATATTTT.

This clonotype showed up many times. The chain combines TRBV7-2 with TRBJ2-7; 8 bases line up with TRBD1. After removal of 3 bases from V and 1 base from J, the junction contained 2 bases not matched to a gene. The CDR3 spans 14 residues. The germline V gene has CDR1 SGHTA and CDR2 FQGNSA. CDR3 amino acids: CASSLNRGSYEQYV. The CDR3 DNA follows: TGTGCCAGCAGCTTGAACAGGGGGTCCTACGAGCAGTACGTC.

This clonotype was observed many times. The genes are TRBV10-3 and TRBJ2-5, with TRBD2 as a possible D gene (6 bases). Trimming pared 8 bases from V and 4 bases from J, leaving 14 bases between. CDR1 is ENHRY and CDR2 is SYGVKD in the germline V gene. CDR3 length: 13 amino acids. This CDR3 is CAISTRRGETQYF. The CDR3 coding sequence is TGTGCCATCTCCACACGGCGGGGAGAGACCCAGTACTTC.

CDR3 amino acids: CATSDSLGAGTSSNEQFF. In DNA form, the CDR3 reads TGTGCCACCAGTGATTCTCTCGGGGCCGGGACTAGCAGCAATGAGCAGTTCTTC. This chain connects TRBV24-1 to TRBJ2-1; 9 positions agree with TRBD2. Germline trimming cut 2 bases from V and 6 bases from J; bases unmatched to any gene: 13. The CDR3 is made up of 18 amino acids. Per the germline V gene, CDR1 is KGHDR and CDR2 is SFDVKD.

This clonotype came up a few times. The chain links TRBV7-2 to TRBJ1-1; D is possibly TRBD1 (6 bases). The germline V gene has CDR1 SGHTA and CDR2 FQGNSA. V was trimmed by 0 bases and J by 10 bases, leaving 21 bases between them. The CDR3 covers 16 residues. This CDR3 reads CASSLAGHTGPAAAFF. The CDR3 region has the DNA TGTGCCAGCAGCTTAGCAGGACACACAGGGCCCGCGGCAGCTTTCTTT.

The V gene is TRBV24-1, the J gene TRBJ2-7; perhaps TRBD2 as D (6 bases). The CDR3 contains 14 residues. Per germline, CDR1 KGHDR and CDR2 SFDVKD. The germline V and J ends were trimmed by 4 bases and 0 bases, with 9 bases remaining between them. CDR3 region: CATSEPSVSYEQYF. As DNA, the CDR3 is TGTGCCACCAGTGAACCTAGCGTCTCCTACGAGCAGTACTTC.

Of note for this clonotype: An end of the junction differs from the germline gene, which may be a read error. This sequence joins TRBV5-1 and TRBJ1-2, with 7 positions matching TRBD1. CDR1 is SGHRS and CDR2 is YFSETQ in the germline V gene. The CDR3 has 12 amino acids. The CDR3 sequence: CASSLEQGSVHF. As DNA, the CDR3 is TGCGCCAGCAGCCTTGAACAGGGGTCGGTACACTTC. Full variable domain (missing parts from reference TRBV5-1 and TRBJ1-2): KAGVTQTPRYLIKTRGQQVTLSCSPISGHRSVSWYQQTPGQGLQFLFEYFSETQRNKGNFPGRFSGRQFSNSRSEMNVSTLELGDSALYLCASSLEQGSVHFGSGTRLTVV.

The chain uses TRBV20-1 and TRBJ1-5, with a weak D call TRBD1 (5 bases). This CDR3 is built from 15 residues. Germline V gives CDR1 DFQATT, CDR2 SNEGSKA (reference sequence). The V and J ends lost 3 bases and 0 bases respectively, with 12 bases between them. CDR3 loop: CSARAGTYSNQPQHF. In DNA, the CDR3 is TGCAGTGCTAGGGCCGGGACCTATAGCAATCAGCCCCAGCATTTT.

For the CDR3, the DNA is TGCGCCAGCCAAGGACAGGGAGAAACCGGGGAGCTGTTTTTT. Translating it yields CASQGQGETGELFF. The rearrangement joins TRBV5-1 to TRBJ2-2; the match to TRBD1 covers 8 bases. This CDR3 is built from 14 residues. V lost 7 bases to trimming and J lost 5 bases; unmatched junction nucleotides: 7. Germline CDR1 is SGHRS and CDR2 is YFSETQ.

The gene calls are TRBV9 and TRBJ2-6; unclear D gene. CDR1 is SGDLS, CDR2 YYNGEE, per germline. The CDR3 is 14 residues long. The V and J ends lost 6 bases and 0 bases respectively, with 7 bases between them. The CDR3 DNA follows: TGTGCCAGCACCCACCGCTCTGGGGCCAACGTCCTGACTTTC. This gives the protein CASTHRSGANVLTF.

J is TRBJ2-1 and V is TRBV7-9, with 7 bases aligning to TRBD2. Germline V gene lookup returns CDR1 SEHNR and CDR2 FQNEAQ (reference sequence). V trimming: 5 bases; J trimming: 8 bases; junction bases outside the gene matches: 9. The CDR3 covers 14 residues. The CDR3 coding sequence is TGTGCCAGCAGCCCGAGACTAGCTTCCGATGAGCAGTTCTTC. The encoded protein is CASSPRLASDEQFF. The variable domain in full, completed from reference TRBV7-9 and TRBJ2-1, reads DTGVSQNPRHKITKRGQNVTFRCDPISEHNRLYWYRQTLGQGPEFLTYFQNEAQLEKSRLLSDRFSAERPKGSFSTLEIQRTEQGDSAMYLCASSPRLASDEQFFGPGTRLTVL.

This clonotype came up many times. The CDR3 DNA follows: TGTGCCTGGAGTCCCTCGCCGACTGAAAAACTGTTTTTT. It specifies CAWSPSPTEKLFF. V gene TRBV30 combines with J gene TRBJ1-4; D is undetermined. CDR1 and CDR2 from the germline V gene are GTSNPN and SVGIG (reference sequence). The CDR3 is 13 residues long. Trimming took off 2 bases at V and 7 bases at J, with 11 bases between the two ends.

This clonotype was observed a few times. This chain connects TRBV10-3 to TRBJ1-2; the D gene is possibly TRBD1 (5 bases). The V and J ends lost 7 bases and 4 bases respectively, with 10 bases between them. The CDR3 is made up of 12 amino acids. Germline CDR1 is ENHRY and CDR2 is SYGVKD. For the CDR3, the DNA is TGTGCCATCATGGGGGTCGGCTATGGCTACACCTTC. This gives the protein CAIMGVGYGYTF.

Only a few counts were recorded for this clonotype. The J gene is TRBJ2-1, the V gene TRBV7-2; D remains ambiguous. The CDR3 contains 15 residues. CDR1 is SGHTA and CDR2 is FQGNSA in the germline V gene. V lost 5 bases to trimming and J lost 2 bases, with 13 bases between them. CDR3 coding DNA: TGTGCCAGCAGCCCCAATGGTAGTCCCTACAATGAGCAGTTCTTC. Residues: CASSPNGSPYNEQFF.

The CDR3 sequence: CSVLMTGKHNQPQHF. The CDR3 DNA reads as TGCAGCGTTCTGATGACAGGAAAACACAATCAGCCCCAGCATTTT. V is TRBV29-1 and J is TRBJ1-5, with D possibly TRBD1 on 6 matching bases. This CDR3 comprises 15 residues. Looked up from germline, CDR1 is SQVTM and CDR2 is ANQGSEA. V was clipped by 5 bases and J by 3 bases, with 17 bases between them.

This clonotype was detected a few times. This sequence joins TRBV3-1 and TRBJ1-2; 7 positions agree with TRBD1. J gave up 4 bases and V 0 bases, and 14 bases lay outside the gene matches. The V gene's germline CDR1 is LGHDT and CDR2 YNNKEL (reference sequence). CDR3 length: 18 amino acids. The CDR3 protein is CASSQDLWAGQATYGYTF. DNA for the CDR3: TGTGCCAGCAGCCAAGATCTTTGGGCTGGACAGGCCACCTATGGCTACACCTTC.

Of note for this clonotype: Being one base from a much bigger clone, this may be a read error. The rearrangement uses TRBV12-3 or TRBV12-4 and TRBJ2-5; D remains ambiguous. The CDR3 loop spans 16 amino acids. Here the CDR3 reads CASSSWKSFGKETHYF. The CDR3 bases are TGTGCCAGCAGCTCCTGGAAATCGTTCGGAAAAGAGACCCACTACTTC.

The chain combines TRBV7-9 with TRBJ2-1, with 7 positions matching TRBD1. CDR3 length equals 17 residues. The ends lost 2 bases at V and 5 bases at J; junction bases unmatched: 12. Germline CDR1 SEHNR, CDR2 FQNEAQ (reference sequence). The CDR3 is CASSLLLGPGQNNEQFF. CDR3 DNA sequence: TGTGCCAGCAGCTTATTGTTAGGACCGGGACAGAACAATGAGCAGTTCTTC.

CDR3 nucleotides: TGTGCCAGCGCGGACAGACTAGCGAGAAACACCGGGGAGCTGTTTTTT. Translation gives CASADRLARNTGELFF. V is TRBV6-1 and J is TRBJ2-2, with 8 bases lining up with TRBD2. Germline V gene data show CDR1 as MNHNS and CDR2 as SASEGT. V was clipped by 8 bases and J by 2 bases; unmatched bases: 10. CDR3 length equals 16 residues.

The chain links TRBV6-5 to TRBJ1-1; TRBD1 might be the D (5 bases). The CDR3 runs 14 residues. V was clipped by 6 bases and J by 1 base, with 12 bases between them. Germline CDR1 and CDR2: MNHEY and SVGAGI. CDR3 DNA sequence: TGTGCCAGCAGACCAGGGATCCCGAACACTGAAGCTTTCTTT. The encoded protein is CASRPGIPNTEAFF.

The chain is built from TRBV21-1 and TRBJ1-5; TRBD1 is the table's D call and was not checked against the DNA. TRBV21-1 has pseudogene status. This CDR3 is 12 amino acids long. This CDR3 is CASSKRGQPQHF. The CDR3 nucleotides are TGTGCCAGCAGCAAAAGGGGGCAGCCCCAGCATTTT.

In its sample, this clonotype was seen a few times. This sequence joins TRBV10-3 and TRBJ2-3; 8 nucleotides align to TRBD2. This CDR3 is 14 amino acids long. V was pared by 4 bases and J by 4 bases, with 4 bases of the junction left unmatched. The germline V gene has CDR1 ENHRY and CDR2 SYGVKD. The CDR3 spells CAISAAGGSDTQYF. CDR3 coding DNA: TGTGCCATCAGTGCCGCGGGAGGATCAGATACGCAGTATTTT.

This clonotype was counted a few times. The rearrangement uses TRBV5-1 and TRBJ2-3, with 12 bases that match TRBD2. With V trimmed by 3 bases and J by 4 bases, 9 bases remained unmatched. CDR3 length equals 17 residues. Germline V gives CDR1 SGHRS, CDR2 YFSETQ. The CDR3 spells CASSSALAGGPSDTQYF. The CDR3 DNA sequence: TGCGCCAGCAGCTCAGCTCTAGCGGGAGGGCCGTCAGATACGCAGTATTTT.

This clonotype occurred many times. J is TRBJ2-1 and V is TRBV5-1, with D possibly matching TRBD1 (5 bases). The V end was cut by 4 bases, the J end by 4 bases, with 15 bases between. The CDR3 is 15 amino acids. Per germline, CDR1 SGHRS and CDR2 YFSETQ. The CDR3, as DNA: TGCGCCAGCAGCGCCGAGACAGTTTCGTACAATGAGCAGTTCTTC. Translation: CASSAETVSYNEQFF.

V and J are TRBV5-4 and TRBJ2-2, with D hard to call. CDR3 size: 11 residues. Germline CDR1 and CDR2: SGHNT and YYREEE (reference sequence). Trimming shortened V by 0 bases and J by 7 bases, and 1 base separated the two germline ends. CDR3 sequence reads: CASSLDGELFF. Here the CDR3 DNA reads TGTGCCAGCAGCTTGGACGGGGAGCTGTTTTTT.

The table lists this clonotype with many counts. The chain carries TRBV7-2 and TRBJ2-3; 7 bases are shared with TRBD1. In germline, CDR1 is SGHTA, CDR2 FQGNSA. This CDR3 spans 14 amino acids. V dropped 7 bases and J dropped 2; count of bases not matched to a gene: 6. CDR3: CASTIGGFTDTQYF. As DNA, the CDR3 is TGTGCCAGCACCATAGGGGGCTTCACAGATACGCAGTATTTT.

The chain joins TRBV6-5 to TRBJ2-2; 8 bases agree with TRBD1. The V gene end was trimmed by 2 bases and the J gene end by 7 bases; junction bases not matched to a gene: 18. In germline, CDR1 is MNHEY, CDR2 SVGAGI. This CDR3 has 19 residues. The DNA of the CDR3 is TGTGCCAGCAGTTACGGGGCAGGGGGCCCTAGCAAAGCAAACGGGGAGCTGTTTTTT. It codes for CASSYGAGGPSKANGELFF.